This T cell receptor (beta chain) was documented in a study of vaccination and CD4 T cells after COVID-19. Germline V gene sequence: CDR1 DFQATT, CDR2 SNEGSKA (reference sequence). Trimming at V came to 5 bases and at J to 5 bases, leaving 4 bases not matched to a gene. The CDR3 spans 15 residues. Researchers used the Oncomine TCR Beta short-read assay to sequence DNA from cultured CD4+ T cells. The template was genomic DNA from cultured CD4+ T cells. TCRdb ran MiXCR on the PCR reads and lists one entry per CDR3 protein. The sample lists about 20,000 distinct CDR3 sequences; 25% to 30% were seen once. About this clonotype itself: Its antigen is unknown.

Study-wide points: Median numbers of SARS-CoV-2-reactive clonotypes increased from roughly 22 to 38 (not a significant change). Median about 86% of reactive clones detected in convalescent patients emerged only post-vaccination.

Sample treatment: roughly ten-day PBMC culture with coronavirus spike peptide pools or control peptides (ViraFEST assay). Before TCRs were sequenced, ViraFEST expanded antigen-specific T cells with peptide pools. This sequence originates from a human donor with COVID-19. Material: cultured CD4+ T cells from blood. V gene TRBV20-1 combines with J gene TRBJ2-2; 14 bases are a match to TRBD2. CDR3 in amino acids: CSAPRTSGGTGELFF. The DNA of the CDR3 is TGCAGTGCTCCAAGGACTAGCGGGGGGACCGGGGAGCTGTTTTTT.